One and the same sample provided the 10 T cell receptor beta chains below, sequenced in a study of shared clonotypes between healthy human individuals. Here immunoSEQ multiplex PCR was the method, and the copy in TCRdb shows in-frame clones only, minus some. The table lists roughly 2.2 million clones, 85% to 95% of them singletons. Sequencing input: naive CD4+ T cells from PBMCs. The subset is: CD45RA+ positively selected. The source is a young man in good health. Some clones in this sample may be carry-over from other donors' samples.

V gene TRBV6-1 combines with J gene TRBJ2-5; TRBD2 is a possible D gene (6 bases). Trimming removed 3 bases from V and 2 bases from J, with 7 bases in between. The CDR3 is 13 residues long. Germline V gene lookup returns CDR1 MNHNS and CDR2 SASEGT. The CDR3, as DNA: TGTGCCAGCAGTGAGGCGGGACAAGAGACCCAGTACTTC. Amino acids: CASSEAGQETQYF.

In nucleotides, the CDR3 is TGTGCCAGCAGCCTGACTAGCGATATCGACGAGCAGTACTTC. Its translation: CASSLTSDIDEQYF. The chain links TRBV4-2 to TRBJ2-7, with 8 bases that match TRBD2. Per the germline V gene, CDR1 is LGHNA and CDR2 is YNFKEQ. The CDR3 runs to 14 residues. Trimming took 4 bases from V and 5 from J; bases not matched to a gene: 7.

This clone was counted a single time. CDR3 region: CASGGDGRYNEQFF. As DNA, the CDR3 is TGTGCCAGCGGGGGGGACGGCAGATACAATGAGCAGTTCTTC. This chain uses TRBV2 with TRBJ2-1; TRBD2 agrees at 7 bases. This CDR3 spans 14 amino acids. The V segment lost 8 bases and the J segment 4 bases; nucleotides outside the gene matches: 8. Germline CDR1 is SNHLY and CDR2 is FYNNEI.

The CDR3 reads CAISGLGAGYNEQFF. Here the CDR3 DNA reads TGTGCCATCAGTGGGTTGGGGGCAGGATACAATGAGCAGTTCTTC. The rearrangement uses TRBV10-3 and TRBJ2-1; D possibly corresponds to TRBD1 (6 bases). CDR3 length: 15 residues. V lost 4 bases to trimming and J lost 4 bases, with 14 bases between them. Per germline, CDR1 ENHRY and CDR2 SYGVKD.

This clone was picked up one time. This chain connects TRBV5-1 to TRBJ2-7, with D perhaps TRBD1 (5 bases). The ends were cut back, 0 bases at V and 5 bases at J, with 12 bases in the middle. The CDR3 has 14 amino acids. The V gene's germline CDR1 is SGHRS and CDR2 YFSETQ. The CDR3 region is CASSLVGQGDEQYF. The CDR3 nucleotides are TGCGCCAGCAGCTTGGTCGGGCAGGGCGACGAGCAGTACTTC.

Concerning this clone: Likely a read error: the CDR3 ends without its conserved phenylalanine or tryptophan. The limits of the CDR3 on the DNA are not certain, so only TCRdb's listed CDR3 is given. This chain connects TRBV7-2 to TRBJ2-2; whether TRBD1, the table's D call, matches the DNA was not checked. The CDR3 has 10 amino acids, counting both end residues. Per germline, CDR1 SGHTA and CDR2 FQGNSA. CDR3 protein: CASSIKDRAP.

The CDR3 reads CASSFIAGNHEQFF. DNA for the CDR3: TGTGCCAGCTCGTTTATAGCGGGGAATCATGAGCAGTTCTTC. V and J are TRBV6-6 and TRBJ2-1, with 8 bases identical to TRBD2. This CDR3 has 14 residues. The J segment lost 8 bases and the V segment lost 8 bases, leaving 11 bases of the junction unmatched. CDR1 is MNHNY and CDR2 is SVGAGI in the germline V gene (reference sequence).

This clone has only one observation. This chain uses TRBV28 with TRBJ1-3, with D hard to call. With 1 base removed from V and 4 bases from J, the gap between germline ends came to 11 bases. The CDR3 extends over 15 amino acids. CDR1 is MDHEN, CDR2 SYDVKM, per germline. Here the CDR3 DNA reads TGTGCCAGCAGTTTATTTAAGGGAACGGGAAACACCATATATTTT. This encodes CASSLFKGTGNTIYF.

A note on this clone: The identical CDR3 is also encoded by other nucleotide sequences in the sample. The rearrangement links TRBV7-2 to TRBJ2-5; D is unclear. The CDR3 sequence is 12 residues long. V lost 4 bases and J 5 bases, leaving 8 bases between the germline ends. Germline V CDR1 and CDR2: SGHTA, FQGNSA. As DNA, the CDR3 is TGTGCCAGCAGCTGGGGTGGGGAGACCCAGTACTTC. It specifies CASSWGGETQYF.

A note on this clone: This sample includes further DNA sequences coding for the same CDR3. The chain is built from TRBV28 and TRBJ2-1; D is undetermined. The V and J ends lost 3 bases and 8 bases respectively, with 5 bases between them. CDR1 is MDHEN, CDR2 SYDVKM, per germline. CDR3 length equals 11 residues. CDR3 residues: CASSLADEQFF. The CDR3, as DNA: TGTGCCAGCAGTTTGGCAGATGAGCAGTTCTTC. The whole variable domain, remainder taken from reference TRBV28 and TRBJ2-1, is DVKVTQSSRYLVKRTGEKVFLECVQDMDHENMFWYRQDPGLGLRLIYFSYDVKMKEKGDIPEGYSVSREKKERFSLILESASTNQTSMYLCASSLADEQFFGPGTRLTVL.